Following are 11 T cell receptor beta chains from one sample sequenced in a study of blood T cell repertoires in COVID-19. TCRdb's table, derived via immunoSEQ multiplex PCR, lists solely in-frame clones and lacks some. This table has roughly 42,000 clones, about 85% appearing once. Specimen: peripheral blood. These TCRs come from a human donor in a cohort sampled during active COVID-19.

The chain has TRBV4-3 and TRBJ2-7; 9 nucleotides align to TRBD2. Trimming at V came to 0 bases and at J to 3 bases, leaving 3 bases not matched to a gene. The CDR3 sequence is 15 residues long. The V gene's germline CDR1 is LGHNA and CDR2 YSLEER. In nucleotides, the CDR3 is TGCGCCAGCAGCCAAGAGAGCGGGGGGTTCTACGAGCAGTACTTC. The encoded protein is CASSQESGGFYEQYF.

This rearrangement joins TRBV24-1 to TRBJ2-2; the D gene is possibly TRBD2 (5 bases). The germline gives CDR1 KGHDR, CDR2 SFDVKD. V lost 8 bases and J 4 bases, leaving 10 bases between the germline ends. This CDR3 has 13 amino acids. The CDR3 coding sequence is TGTGCCACCACCATGGCGGGCACCGGGGAGCTGTTTTTT. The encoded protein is CATTMAGTGELFF.

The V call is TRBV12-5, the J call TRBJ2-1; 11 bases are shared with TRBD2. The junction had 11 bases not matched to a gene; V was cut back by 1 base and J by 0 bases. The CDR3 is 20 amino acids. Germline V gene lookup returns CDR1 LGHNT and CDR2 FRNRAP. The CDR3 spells CASGLDRLTSGGLSYNEQFF. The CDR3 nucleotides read TGTGCTAGTGGTTTGGACCGATTAACTAGCGGGGGCCTCTCCTACAATGAGCAGTTCTTC.

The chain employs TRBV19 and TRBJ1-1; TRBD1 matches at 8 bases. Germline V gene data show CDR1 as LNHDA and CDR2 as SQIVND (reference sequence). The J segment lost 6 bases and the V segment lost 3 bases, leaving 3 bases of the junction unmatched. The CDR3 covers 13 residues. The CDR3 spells CASSIRGRAEAFF. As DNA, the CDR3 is TGTGCCAGTAGTATCAGGGGGCGAGCTGAAGCTTTCTTT. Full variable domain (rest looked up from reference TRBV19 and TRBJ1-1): DGGITQSPKYLFRKEGQNVTLSCEQNLNHDAMYWYRQDPGQGLRLIYYSQIVNDFQKGDIAEGYSVSREKKESFPLTVTSAQKNPTAFYLCASSIRGRAEAFFGQGTRLTVV.

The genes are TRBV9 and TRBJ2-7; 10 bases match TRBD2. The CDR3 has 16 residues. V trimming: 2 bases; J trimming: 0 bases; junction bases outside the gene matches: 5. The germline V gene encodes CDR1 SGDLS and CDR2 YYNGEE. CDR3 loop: CASSVLAGASSYEQYF. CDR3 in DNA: TGTGCCAGCAGCGTCCTAGCGGGGGCGAGCTCCTACGAGCAGTACTTC.

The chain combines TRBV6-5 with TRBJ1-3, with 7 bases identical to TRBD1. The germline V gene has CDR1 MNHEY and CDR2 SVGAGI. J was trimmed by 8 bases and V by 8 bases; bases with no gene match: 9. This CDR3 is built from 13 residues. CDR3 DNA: TGTGCCAGCTCCGGACAGGTAAGGGACACCATATATTTT. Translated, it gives CASSGQVRDTIYF.

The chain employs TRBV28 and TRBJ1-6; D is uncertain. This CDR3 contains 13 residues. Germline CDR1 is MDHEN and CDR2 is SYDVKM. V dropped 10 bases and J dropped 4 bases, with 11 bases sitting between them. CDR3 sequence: CATTEFYNSPLHF. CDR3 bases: TGTGCCACCACGGAGTTTTATAATTCACCCCTCCACTTT.

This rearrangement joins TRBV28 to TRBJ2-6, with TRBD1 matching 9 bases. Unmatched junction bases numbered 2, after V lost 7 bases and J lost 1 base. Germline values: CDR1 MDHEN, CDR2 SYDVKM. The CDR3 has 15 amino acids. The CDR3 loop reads CASNRGRSGANVLTF. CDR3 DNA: TGTGCCAGCAACAGGGGGCGGTCTGGGGCCAACGTCCTGACTTTC. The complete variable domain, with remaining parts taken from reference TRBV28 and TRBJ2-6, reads DVKVTQSSRYLVKRTGEKVFLECVQDMDHENMFWYRQDPGLGLRLIYFSYDVKMKEKGDIPEGYSVSREKKERFSLILESASTNQTSMYLCASNRGRSGANVLTFGAGSRLTVL.

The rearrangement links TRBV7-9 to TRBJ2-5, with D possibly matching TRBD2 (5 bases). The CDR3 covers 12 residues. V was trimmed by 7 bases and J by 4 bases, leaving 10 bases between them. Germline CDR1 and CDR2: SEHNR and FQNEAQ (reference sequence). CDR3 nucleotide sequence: TGTGCCAGCACCAGAGAGGGAGAGACCCAGTACTTC. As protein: CASTREGETQYF.

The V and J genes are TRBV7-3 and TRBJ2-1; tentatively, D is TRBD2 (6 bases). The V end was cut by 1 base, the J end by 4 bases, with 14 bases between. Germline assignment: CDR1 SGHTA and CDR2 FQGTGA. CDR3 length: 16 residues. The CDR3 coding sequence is TGTGCCAGCAGCTTAAGTGGGGCCGCGGGGTACAATGAGCAGTTCTTC. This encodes CASSLSGAAGYNEQFF.

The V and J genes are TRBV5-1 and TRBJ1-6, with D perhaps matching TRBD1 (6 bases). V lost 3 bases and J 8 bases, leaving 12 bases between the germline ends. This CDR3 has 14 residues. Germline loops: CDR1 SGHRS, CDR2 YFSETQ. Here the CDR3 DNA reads TGCGCCAGCAGCTCCGACAGGCTGGATTCACCCCTCCACTTT. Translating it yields CASSSDRLDSPLHF.